Below are 27 T cell receptor beta chains sequenced from a single sample in a study of T-cell memory formation after mild COVID-19. Using its own MiXCR run on the 5' RACE reads, TCRdb lists one record per CDR3 protein. The repertoire holds 350,000 to 400,000 distinct CDR3 sequences, with approximately 14% as singletons. Sequences were obtained from PBMCs or a T cell subset sorted from them (not recorded which). These receptors came from a man between 18 and 29 years old who had mild COVID-19 (a few samples of this study predate the infection). Cell type and time point are not known.

The table lists this clonotype with many counts. The chain couples TRBV28 to TRBJ1-1; D may be TRBD1 (6 bases). Trimming took 7 bases from V and 4 from J, leaving 19 bases between them. The CDR3 extends over 15 amino acids. Germline loops: CDR1 MDHEN, CDR2 SYDVKM. CDR3 coding DNA: TGTGCCAGCAACCTGAATACAGGGAGGGGCACTGAAGCTTTCTTT. Translation gives CASNLNTGRGTEAFF.

The V and J genes are TRBV7-7 and TRBJ2-7; TRBD1 matches at 10 bases. Germline V gene data show CDR1 as SSHAT and CDR2 as FNYEAQ (reference sequence). After removal of 5 bases from V and 7 bases from J, the junction contained 5 bases not matched to a gene. CDR3 length: 13 residues. CDR3 region: CASSGDRGGEQYF. The CDR3 nucleotides read TGTGCCAGCAGCGGGGACAGGGGCGGGGAGCAGTACTTC. The whole variable domain, remainder taken from reference TRBV7-7 and TRBJ2-7, is GAGVSQSPRYKVTKRGQDVTLRCDPISSHATLYWYQQALGQGPEFLTYFNYEAQPDKSGLPSDRFSAERPEGSISTLTIQRTEQRDSAMYRCASSGDRGGEQYFGPGTRLTVT.

The genes are TRBV5-1 and TRBJ2-3; tentative D call: TRBD2 (7 bases). CDR1 and CDR2 from the germline V gene are SGHRS and YFSETQ. The V end was cut by 7 bases, the J end by 2 bases, with 17 bases between. The CDR3 spans 15 residues. This chain's CDR3 is CASAPRGGSTDTQYF. CDR3 DNA sequence: TGCGCCAGCGCCCCTAGGGGGGGATCCACAGATACGCAGTATTTT. Together with reference TRBV5-1 and TRBJ2-3, the CDR3 gives the full variable domain: KAGVTQTPRYLIKTRGQQVTLSCSPISGHRSVSWYQQTPGQGLQFLFEYFSETQRNKGNFPGRFSGRQFSNSRSEMNVSTLELGDSALYLCASAPRGGSTDTQYFGPGTRLTVL.

This clonotype showed up many times. The V gene is TRBV14, the J gene TRBJ1-4, with 11 bases that match TRBD1. CDR3 length: 14 amino acids. CDR1 is SGHDN, CDR2 FVKESK, per germline. The V gene end was trimmed by 5 bases and the J gene end by 7 bases; junction bases not matched to a gene: 3. Here the CDR3 DNA reads TGTGCCAGCAGCGTAGGGACAGGGGGTGAAAAACTGTTTTTT. Translation gives CASSVGTGGEKLFF.

The table lists this clonotype with a few counts. The chain is built from TRBV3-1 and TRBJ1-2; no definite D call. V was shortened by 4 bases and J by 0 bases, with 6 bases between the two germline ends. CDR1 LGHDT and CDR2 YNNKEL come from the germline V gene (reference sequence). The CDR3 has 13 residues. CDR3 sequence reads: CASSLHTNYGYTF. For the CDR3, the DNA is TGTGCCAGCAGCCTACATACTAACTATGGCTACACCTTC.

This clonotype was observed at least ten times. This chain connects TRBV7-2 to TRBJ2-5; D gene unclear. CDR3 size: 15 residues. Between the trimmed V and J ends, which lost 2 bases and 2 bases, there was a span of 12 bases. The germline V gene encodes CDR1 SGHTA and CDR2 FQGNSA. The chain's CDR3 is CASSLISDQQETQYF. Written as DNA, the CDR3 is TGTGCCAGCAGCTTAATCTCAGACCAACAAGAGACCCAGTACTTC.

This chain connects TRBV12-3 or TRBV12-4 to TRBJ2-7; D perhaps matches TRBD1 (6 bases). The ends were cut back, 3 bases at V and 2 bases at J, with 11 bases in the middle. The CDR3 is 14 residues long. The CDR3 coding sequence is TGTGCCAGCAGTTTCGGGACACAACCCTACGAGCAGTACTTC. This gives the protein CASSFGTQPYEQYF.

This clonotype was detected a few times. This chain links TRBV12-3 or TRBV12-4 with TRBJ1-2; unclear D gene. V gave up 2 bases and J gave up 4 bases, with 17 bases separating them. CDR3 size: 16 residues. The CDR3 DNA sequence: TGTGCCAGCAGTTTAAGTAACCCGCGCGGTACCTATGGCTACACCTTC. It encodes CASSLSNPRGTYGYTF.

This chain links TRBV5-1 with TRBJ1-1, with a tentative D call TRBD1 (6 bases). The CDR3 spans 14 residues. The V gene lost 6 bases and the J gene lost 4 bases, with 16 bases spanning the gap. Germline assignment: CDR1 SGHRS and CDR2 YFSETQ. This CDR3 reads CASNRGAAGTEAFF. The CDR3 coding sequence is TGCGCCAGCAATCGGGGGGCCGCGGGCACTGAAGCTTTCTTT.

This clonotype has only one observation. V gene TRBV5-1 combines with J gene TRBJ2-7; 8 bases match TRBD2. CDR1 is SGHRS and CDR2 is YFSETQ in the germline V gene. The CDR3 extends over 16 amino acids. Losses at the gene ends were 4 bases for V and 5 bases for J; bases not matched to a gene: 14. CDR3: CASSLPTGGGGDEQYF. The CDR3, as DNA: TGCGCCAGCAGCCTACCCACCGGGGGGGGAGGTGACGAGCAGTACTTC. Complete variable domain (other parts from reference TRBV5-1 and TRBJ2-7): KAGVTQTPRYLIKTRGQQVTLSCSPISGHRSVSWYQQTPGQGLQFLFEYFSETQRNKGNFPGRFSGRQFSNSRSEMNVSTLELGDSALYLCASSLPTGGGGDEQYFGPGTRLTVT.

In its sample, this clonotype was seen a few times. The J gene is TRBJ2-7, the V gene TRBV11-2; 7 nucleotides align to TRBD1. The V gene end was trimmed by 5 bases and the J gene end by 3 bases; junction bases not matched to a gene: 4. Germline loops: CDR1 SGHAT, CDR2 FQNNGV. The CDR3 runs 13 residues. Here the CDR3 reads CASSLTGNYEQYV. In nucleotides, the CDR3 is TGTGCCAGCAGCCTGACAGGGAACTACGAGCAGTACGTC.

This clonotype has more than one count but fewer than ten. V gene TRBV27 combines with J gene TRBJ2-7; tentatively, D is TRBD1 or TRBD2 (6 bases each). The CDR3 runs 14 residues. Trimming cost V 6 bases and J 2 bases, with 14 bases left between them. Germline CDR1 is MNHEY and CDR2 is SMNVEV (reference sequence). CDR3 region: CASSRAGEAYEQYF. DNA for the CDR3: TGTGCCAGCAGCCGTGCAGGGGAGGCCTACGAGCAGTACTTC.

The gene calls are TRBV19 and TRBJ1-6, with 9 bases identical to TRBD1. Germline V CDR1 and CDR2: LNHDA, SQIVND (reference sequence). V shed 5 bases, J shed 11 bases, and the junction held 19 bases outside the gene matches. The CDR3 consists of 18 residues. The CDR3 region is CASSLSPWETGGNTPLHF. CDR3 coding DNA: TGTGCCAGTAGTCTCTCCCCGTGGGAGACAGGGGGTAACACACCCCTCCACTTT.

This clonotype was seen ten or more times. V usage is TRBV10-2 and J usage is TRBJ2-3; D is unresolved. V gave up 8 bases and J gave up 1 base, with 16 bases separating them. Germline-derived CDR1 and CDR2 are WSHSY and SAAADI. The CDR3 totals 15 residues. CDR3 region: CASLLLRGGTDTQYF. CDR3 in DNA: TGCGCCAGCCTGCTCCTCCGCGGCGGCACAGATACGCAGTATTTT.

This chain links TRBV28 with TRBJ1-2; D is unresolved. The CDR3 totals 12 residues. The V and J ends lost 6 bases and 5 bases respectively, with 10 bases between them. Germline-derived CDR1 and CDR2 are MDHEN and SYDVKM. The CDR3 DNA sequence: TGTGCCAGCAGCCCGGTGGATTATGGCTACACCTTC. This encodes CASSPVDYGYTF.

The V gene is TRBV7-9, the J gene TRBJ2-7, with a tentative D call TRBD1 (5 bases). V was trimmed by 4 bases and J by 3 bases, leaving 13 bases between them. Germline CDR1 and CDR2: SEHNR and FQNEAQ (reference sequence). This CDR3 has 14 amino acids. CDR3 amino acids: CASSSLQGIYEQYV. In DNA, the CDR3 is TGTGCCAGCAGCTCACTTCAGGGAATCTACGAGCAGTACGTC.

V gene TRBV15 combines with J gene TRBJ2-5, with 10 nucleotides matching TRBD2. This CDR3 comprises 16 residues. Germline V gene data show CDR1 as LNHNV and CDR2 as YYDKDF (reference sequence). Losses at the gene ends were 1 base for V and 4 bases for J; bases not matched to a gene: 6. The CDR3 is CATSRVLAGKGETQYF. The CDR3 DNA reads TGTGCCACCAGCAGAGTACTAGCGGGGAAGGGAGAGACCCAGTACTTC.

The chain uses TRBV5-4 and TRBJ2-5; D not resolved. V was shortened by 7 bases and J by 5 bases, with 15 bases between the two germline ends. This CDR3 contains 13 residues. Germline CDR1 SGHNT, CDR2 YYREEE (reference sequence). The CDR3 loop reads CASSAGQTETQYF. Here the CDR3 DNA reads TGTGCCAGCTCGGCCGGCCAGACGGAGACCCAGTACTTC.

This sequence joins TRBV3-1 and TRBJ1-1; 8 positions agree with TRBD1. Germline CDR1 reads LGHDT; CDR2 reads YNNKEL (reference sequence). The ends lost 4 bases at V and 11 bases at J; junction bases unmatched: 9. The CDR3 is made up of 13 amino acids. The chain's CDR3 is CASSPSQGAAAFF. DNA for the CDR3: TGTGCCAGCAGCCCCTCCCAGGGGGCGGCGGCTTTCTTT.

CDR3 residues: CASSAANQGARGGYTF. The CDR3 DNA sequence: TGCGCCAGCAGCGCGGCGAACCAGGGGGCGCGTGGTGGCTACACCTTC. The V gene is TRBV5-1, the J gene TRBJ1-2, with TRBD1 matching 8 bases. The CDR3 sequence is 16 residues long. Germline V gene sequence: CDR1 SGHRS, CDR2 YFSETQ. Trimming took 4 bases from V and 7 from J; bases not matched to a gene: 15.

The table lists this clonotype with a few counts. V usage is TRBV6-5 and J usage is TRBJ2-7; D gene ambiguous. Trimming stripped 2 bases from V and 5 bases from J, with 10 bases between. The CDR3 consists of 13 residues. The V gene's germline CDR1 is MNHEY and CDR2 SVGAGI. For the CDR3, the DNA is TGTGCCAGCAGTTACACCGGGTTCGACGAGCAGTACTTC. Its translation: CASSYTGFDEQYF.

At least ten counts were recorded for this clonotype. The chain has TRBV7-2 and TRBJ2-5, with 15 bases fitting TRBD2. The CDR3 spans 14 residues. The junction had 5 bases not matched to a gene; V was cut back by 5 bases and J by 10 bases. The V gene's germline CDR1 is SGHTA and CDR2 FQGNSA. This CDR3 is CASSRRTSGGGQYF. The DNA for the CDR3 is TGTGCCAGCAGCCGTCGGACTAGCGGGGGGGGCCAGTACTTC.

This clonotype was seen only a few times. As DNA, the CDR3 is TGTGCCACCAGTCCGTCTAGCGGGGGACCCCTCTCCTACAATGAGCAGTTCTTC. Protein: CATSPSSGGPLSYNEQFF. This chain connects TRBV24-1 to TRBJ2-1, with 10 bases aligning to TRBD2. The CDR3 length is 18 residues. Germline V gene lookup returns CDR1 KGHDR and CDR2 SFDVKD. V shed 6 bases, J shed 0 bases, and the junction held 10 bases outside the gene matches.

The chain has TRBV4-1 and TRBJ2-5; 10 bases align to TRBD2. Losses at the gene ends were 2 bases for V and 2 bases for J; bases not matched to a gene: 2. The CDR3 length is 15 residues. Germline V gene sequence: CDR1 MGHRA, CDR2 YSYEKL. DNA for the CDR3: TGCGCCAGCAGCCAATATAGCGGGGGGCAAGAGACCCAGTACTTC. It encodes CASSQYSGGQETQYF.

This chain connects TRBV4-1 to TRBJ2-3, with D unclear. Germline loops: CDR1 MGHRA, CDR2 YSYEKL. CDR3 length equals 15 residues. V lost 4 bases, J lost 0 bases, and 11 bases lay in between. The CDR3: CASSPRYVSTDTQYF. The CDR3 DNA follows: TGCGCCAGCAGCCCAAGATACGTAAGCACAGATACGCAGTATTTT.

This clonotype showed up just a few times. J is TRBJ2-3 and V is TRBV6-1, with D possibly TRBD1 on 5 matching bases. Trimming removed 1 base from V and 2 bases from J, with 7 bases in between. The germline V gene has CDR1 MNHNS and CDR2 SASEGT. There are 14 residues in the CDR3. DNA for the CDR3: TGTGCCAGCAGTGAAGGGACACACACAGATACGCAGTATTTT. This codes for CASSEGTHTDTQYF.

The chain uses TRBV7-9 and TRBJ2-7; a possible D gene is TRBD1 (5 bases). This CDR3 is built from 13 residues. V was pared by 4 bases and J by 4 bases, with 11 bases between. Germline-derived CDR1 and CDR2 are SEHNR and FQNEAQ (reference sequence). This chain's CDR3 is CASSSFGAYEQYV. CDR3 nucleotides: TGTGCCAGCAGCTCGTTTGGGGCTTACGAGCAGTACGTC.